This note documents a single T cell receptor beta chain sequence. This sample is drawn from a study of blood T cell repertoires in COVID-19. Patients of the Seattle cohort, enrolled during active infection, were followed longitudinally. Germline V CDR1 and CDR2: SNHLY, FYNNEI. This CDR3 comprises 15 residues. V lost 0 bases and J 3 bases, leaving 11 bases between the germline ends. Profiled with immunoSEQ multiplex PCR; TCRdb holds only in-frame clones, not every one. The repertoire holds some 160,000 clones, with just under 85% as singletons. This clonotype was obtained from a woman over 75 with COVID-19, enrolled during active disease. The sequencing input was peripheral blood. V is TRBV2 and J is TRBJ1-2; maybe TRBD1 (6 bases). CDR3 coding DNA: TGTGCCAGCAGTGAAGCGGGACACCCAGACTATGGCTACACCTTC. This sequence encodes CASSEAGHPDYGYTF.